This TCR beta chain was sequenced during a study of T cell repertoires in cytomegalovirus infection. Germline V gene sequence: CDR1 SGHTA, CDR2 FQGNSA. Between the trimmed V and J ends, which lost 0 bases and 4 bases, there was a span of 18 bases. The CDR3 is 17 amino acids. Study outcomes and limitations: Carriers of CMV and the relevant HLA type were discriminated by public TCR beta frequency.

A note on this clonotype: Its matching antigen is unknown.

One entry per CDR3 protein, called by TCRdb with MiXCR from the reads. The profile shows tens of thousands of distinct CDR3 sequences, around a fifth of them singletons. The receptor was derived from a human donor in good health (CMV status not recorded). Some clones in this sample may be carry-over from other donors' samples. Sample: CD8+ T cells from cultured PBMCs, taken from culture after CMV antigen stimulation. This sequence joins TRBV7-2 and TRBJ1-1; D may be TRBD1 (5 bases). The CDR3 DNA sequence: TGTGCCAGCAGCTTAGCGGCCGGACATCGAGGCTTCACTGAAGCTTTCTTT. This sequence encodes CASSLAAGHRGFTEAFF. Together with reference TRBV7-2 and TRBJ1-1, the CDR3 gives the full variable domain: GAGVSQSPSNKVTEKGKDVELRCDPISGHTALYWYRQSLGQGLEFLIYFQGNSAPDKSGLPSDRFSAERTGGSVSTLTIQRTQQEDSAVYLCASSLAAGHRGFTEAFFGQGTRLTVV.